The clone carrying this TCR beta chain occurred a few times. What it binds is not known. The isolated RNA, all of it, was reverse transcribed, so expressed TCRB transcripts were what got sequenced. Only in-frame clones appear in the TCRdb table, and some are missing; sequencing was by immunoSEQ multiplex PCR. The sample lists 400,000 or so clones, about 12% seen once, with roughly 0.0097% in the top ten. V lost 10 bases and J 3 bases, leaving 19 bases between the germline ends. Germline V CDR1 and CDR2: SEHNR, FQNEAQ (reference sequence). The CDR3 loop spans 15 amino acids. This specimen belongs to a study of beta chain features in type 1 diabetes. General study points: Within each of all four CD4+ subsets, Type 1 diabetes patients had TCRB CDR3s that were moderately but significantly shorter.

The sample was naive CD4+ T cells from blood. The origin of this receptor is a woman between 18 and 29 years old with type 1 diabetes. The genes are TRBV7-9 and TRBJ2-1; D not certain. Written as DNA, the CDR3 is TGTGCCACCGATCCCAAGCTAGTCAACTACAATGAGCAGTTCTTC. Translating it yields CATDPKLVNYNEQFF.